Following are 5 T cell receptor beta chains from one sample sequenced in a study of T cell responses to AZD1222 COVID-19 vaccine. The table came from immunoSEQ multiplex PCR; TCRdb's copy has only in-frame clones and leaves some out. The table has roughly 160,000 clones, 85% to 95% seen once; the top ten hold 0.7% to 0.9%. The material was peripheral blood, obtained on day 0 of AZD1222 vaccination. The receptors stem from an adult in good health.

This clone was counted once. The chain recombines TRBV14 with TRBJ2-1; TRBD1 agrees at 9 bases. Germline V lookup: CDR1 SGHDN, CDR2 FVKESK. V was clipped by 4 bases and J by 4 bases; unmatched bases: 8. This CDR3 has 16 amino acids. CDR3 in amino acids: CASSRTGTGTYNEQFF. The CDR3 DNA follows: TGTGCCAGCAGCCGGACCGGGACAGGGACTTACAATGAGCAGTTCTTC.

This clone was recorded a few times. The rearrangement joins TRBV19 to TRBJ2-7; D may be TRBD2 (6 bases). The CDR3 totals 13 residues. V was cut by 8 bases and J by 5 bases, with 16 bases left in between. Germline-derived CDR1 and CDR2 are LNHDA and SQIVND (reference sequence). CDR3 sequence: CASALGGVNEQYF. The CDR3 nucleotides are TGTGCCAGTGCATTGGGCGGGGTGAACGAGCAGTACTTC.

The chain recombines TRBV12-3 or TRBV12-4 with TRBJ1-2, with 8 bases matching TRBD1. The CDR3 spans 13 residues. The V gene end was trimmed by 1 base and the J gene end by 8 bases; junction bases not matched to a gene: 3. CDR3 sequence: CASSLGDRKGYTF. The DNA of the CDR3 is TGTGCCAGCAGTTTAGGGGACAGGAAAGGCTACACCTTC.

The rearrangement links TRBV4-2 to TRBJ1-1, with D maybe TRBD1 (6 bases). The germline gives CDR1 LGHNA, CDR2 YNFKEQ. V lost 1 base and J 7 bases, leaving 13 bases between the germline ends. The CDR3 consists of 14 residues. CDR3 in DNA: TGTGCCAGCAGCCAAGTCTCGACAGGCATTGAAGCTTTCTTT. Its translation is CASSQVSTGIEAFF.

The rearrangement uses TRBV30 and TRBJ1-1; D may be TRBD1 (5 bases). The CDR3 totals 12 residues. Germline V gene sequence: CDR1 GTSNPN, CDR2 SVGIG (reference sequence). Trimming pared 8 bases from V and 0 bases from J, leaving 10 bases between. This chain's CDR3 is CARAGMNTEAFF. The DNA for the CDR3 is TGTGCCCGCGCAGGGATGAACACTGAAGCTTTCTTT.